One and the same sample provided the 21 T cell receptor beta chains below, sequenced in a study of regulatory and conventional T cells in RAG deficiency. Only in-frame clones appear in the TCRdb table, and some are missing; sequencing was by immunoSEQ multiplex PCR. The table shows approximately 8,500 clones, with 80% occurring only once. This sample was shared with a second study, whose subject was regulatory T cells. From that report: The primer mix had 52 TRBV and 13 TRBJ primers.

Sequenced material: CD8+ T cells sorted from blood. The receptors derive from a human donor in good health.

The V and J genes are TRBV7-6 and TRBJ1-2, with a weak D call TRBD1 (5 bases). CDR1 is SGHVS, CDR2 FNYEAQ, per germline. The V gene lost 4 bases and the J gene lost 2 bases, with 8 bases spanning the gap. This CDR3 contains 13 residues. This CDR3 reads CASSSDNNYGYTF. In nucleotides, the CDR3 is TGTGCCAGCAGCTCGGACAACAACTATGGCTACACCTTC.

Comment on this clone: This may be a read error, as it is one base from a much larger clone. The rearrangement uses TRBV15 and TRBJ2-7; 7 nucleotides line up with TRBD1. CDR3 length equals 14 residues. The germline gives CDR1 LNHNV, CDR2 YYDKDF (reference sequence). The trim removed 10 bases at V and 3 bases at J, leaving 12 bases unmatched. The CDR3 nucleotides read TGTGCCATCAGTAGGATCGGGGACAGCTACGAGCAGTACTTC. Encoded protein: CAISRIGDSYEQYF.

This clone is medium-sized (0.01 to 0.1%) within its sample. As DNA, the CDR3 is TGTGCCAGCAGATCAGGGGCGGGTCAGCCCCAGCATTTT. Translated, it gives CASRSGAGQPQHF. V and J are TRBV27 and TRBJ1-5; D might be TRBD1 (6 bases). Germline CDR1 and CDR2: MNHEY and SMNVEV (reference sequence). V lost 6 bases and J lost 6, with 12 bases in between. This CDR3 region has 13 residues.

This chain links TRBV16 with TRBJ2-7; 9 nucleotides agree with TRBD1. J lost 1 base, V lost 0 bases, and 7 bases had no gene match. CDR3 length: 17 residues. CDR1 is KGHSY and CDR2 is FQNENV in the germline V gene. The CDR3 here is CASSQSIRDRVSYEQYF. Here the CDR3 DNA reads TGTGCCAGCAGCCAATCGATCCGGGACAGGGTTTCCTACGAGCAGTACTTC.

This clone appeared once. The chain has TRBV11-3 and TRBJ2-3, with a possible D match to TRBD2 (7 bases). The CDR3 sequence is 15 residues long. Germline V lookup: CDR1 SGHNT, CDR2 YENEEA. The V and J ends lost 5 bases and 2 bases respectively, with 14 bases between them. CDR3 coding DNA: TGTGCCAGCAGCGGGCGGGGGCCGGACACAGATACGCAGTATTTT. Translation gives CASSGRGPDTDTQYF.

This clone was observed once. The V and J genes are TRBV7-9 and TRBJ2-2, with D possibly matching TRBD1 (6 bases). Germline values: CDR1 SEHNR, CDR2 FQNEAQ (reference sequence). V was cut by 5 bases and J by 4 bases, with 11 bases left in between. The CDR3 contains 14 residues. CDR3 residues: CASSPDRRTGELFF. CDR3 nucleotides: TGTGCCAGCAGCCCCGACAGGCGCACCGGGGAGCTGTTTTTT.

The DNA of the CDR3 is TGTGCCAGCAGCTTAGTCCCTAATGAAAAACTGTTTTTT. This codes for CASSLVPNEKLFF. This chain uses TRBV7-9 with TRBJ1-4; no reliable D call. The CDR3 runs to 13 residues. The germline V gene encodes CDR1 SEHNR and CDR2 FQNEAQ (reference sequence). V was clipped by 1 base and J by 3 bases, with 3 bases between them.

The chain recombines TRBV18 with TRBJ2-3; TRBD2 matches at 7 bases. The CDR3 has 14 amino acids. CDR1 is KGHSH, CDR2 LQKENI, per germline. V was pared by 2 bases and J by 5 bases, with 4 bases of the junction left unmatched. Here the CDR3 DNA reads TGTGCCAGCTCACCAAGCGGGACGGGAGATACGCAGTATTTT. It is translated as CASSPSGTGDTQYF.

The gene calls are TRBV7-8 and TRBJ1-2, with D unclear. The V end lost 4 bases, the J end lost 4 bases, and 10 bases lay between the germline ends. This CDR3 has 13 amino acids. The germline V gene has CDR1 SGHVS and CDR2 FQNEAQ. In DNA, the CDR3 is TGTGCCAGCAGCTCATCGACGGTCTATGGCTACACCTTC. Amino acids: CASSSSTVYGYTF.

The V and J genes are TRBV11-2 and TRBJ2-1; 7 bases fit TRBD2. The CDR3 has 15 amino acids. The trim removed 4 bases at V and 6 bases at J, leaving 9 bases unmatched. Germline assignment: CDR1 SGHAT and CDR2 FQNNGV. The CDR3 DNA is TGTGCCAGCAGCTATCCGGGACTACCAACCAATGAGCAGTTCTTC. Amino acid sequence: CASSYPGLPTNEQFF.

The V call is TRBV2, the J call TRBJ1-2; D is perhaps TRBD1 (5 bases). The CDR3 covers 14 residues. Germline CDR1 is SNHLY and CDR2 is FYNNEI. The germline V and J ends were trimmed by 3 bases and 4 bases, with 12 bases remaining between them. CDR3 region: CASSEGVWAYGYTF. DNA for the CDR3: TGTGCCAGCAGTGAGGGGGTGTGGGCCTATGGCTACACCTTC.

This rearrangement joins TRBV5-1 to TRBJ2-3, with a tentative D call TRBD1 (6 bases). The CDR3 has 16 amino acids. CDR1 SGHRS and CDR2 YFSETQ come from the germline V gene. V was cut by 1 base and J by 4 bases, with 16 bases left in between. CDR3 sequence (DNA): TGCGCCAGCAGCTTGCCCGGTGCAGGGGACCCAGATACGCAGTATTTT. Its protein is CASSLPGAGDPDTQYF.

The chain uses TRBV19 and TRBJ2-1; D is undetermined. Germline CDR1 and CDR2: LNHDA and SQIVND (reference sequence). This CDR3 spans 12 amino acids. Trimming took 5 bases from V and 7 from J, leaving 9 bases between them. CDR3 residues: CASSVSRNEQFF. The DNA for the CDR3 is TGTGCCAGTAGTGTGAGTCGGAATGAGCAGTTCTTC. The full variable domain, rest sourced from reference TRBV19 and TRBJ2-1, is DGGITQSPKYLFRKEGQNVTLSCEQNLNHDAMYWYRQDPGQGLRLIYYSQIVNDFQKGDIAEGYSVSREKKESFPLTVTSAQKNPTAFYLCASSVSRNEQFFGPGTRLTVL.

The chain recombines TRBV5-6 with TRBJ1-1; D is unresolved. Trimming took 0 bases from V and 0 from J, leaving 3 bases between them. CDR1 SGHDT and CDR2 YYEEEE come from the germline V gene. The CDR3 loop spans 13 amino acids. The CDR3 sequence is CASSLVLNTEAFF. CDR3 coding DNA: TGTGCCAGCAGCTTGGTGTTGAACACTGAAGCTTTCTTT.

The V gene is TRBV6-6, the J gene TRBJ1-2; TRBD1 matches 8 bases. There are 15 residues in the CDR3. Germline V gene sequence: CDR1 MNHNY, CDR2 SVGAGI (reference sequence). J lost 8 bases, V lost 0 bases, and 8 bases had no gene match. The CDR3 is CASSYSTTGEGGYTF. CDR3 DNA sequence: TGTGCCAGCAGTTACTCGACGACAGGGGAGGGCGGCTACACCTTC.

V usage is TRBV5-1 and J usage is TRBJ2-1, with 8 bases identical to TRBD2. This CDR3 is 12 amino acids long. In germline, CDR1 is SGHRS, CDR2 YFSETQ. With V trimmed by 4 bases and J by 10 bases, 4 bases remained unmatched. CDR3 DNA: TGCGCCAGCAGCAGAAGACTAGCGGAGCAGTTCTTC. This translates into CASSRRLAEQFF.

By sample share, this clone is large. CDR3 amino acids: CASSLGPLSNQPQHF. The CDR3 DNA follows: TGTGCCAGCAGCCTAGGACCCCTTAGCAATCAGCCCCAGCATTTT. The chain recombines TRBV5-5 with TRBJ1-5, with D hard to call. The V end lost 4 bases, the J end lost 0 bases, and 11 bases lay between the germline ends. CDR1 and CDR2 from the germline V gene are SGHKS and YYEKEE (reference sequence). This CDR3 has 15 residues.

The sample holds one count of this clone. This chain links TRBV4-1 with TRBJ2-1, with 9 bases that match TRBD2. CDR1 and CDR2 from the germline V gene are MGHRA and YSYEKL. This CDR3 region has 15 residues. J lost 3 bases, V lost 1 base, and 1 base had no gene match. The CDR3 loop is CASSQVSGGYNEQFF. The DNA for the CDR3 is TGCGCCAGCAGCCAAGTTAGCGGGGGCTACAATGAGCAGTTCTTC.

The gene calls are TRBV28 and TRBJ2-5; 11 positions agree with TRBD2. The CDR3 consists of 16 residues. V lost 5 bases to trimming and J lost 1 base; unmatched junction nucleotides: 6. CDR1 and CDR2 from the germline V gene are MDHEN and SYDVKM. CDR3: CASSARLAGSQETQYF. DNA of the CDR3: TGTGCCAGCAGTGCCCGACTAGCGGGAAGCCAAGAGACCCAGTACTTC.

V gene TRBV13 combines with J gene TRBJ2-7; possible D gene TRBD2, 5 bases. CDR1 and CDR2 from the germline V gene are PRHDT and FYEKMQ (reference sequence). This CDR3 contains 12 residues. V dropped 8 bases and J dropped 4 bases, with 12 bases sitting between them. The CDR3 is CASSVRGYEQYF. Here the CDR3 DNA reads TGTGCCAGCTCTGTCAGAGGGTACGAGCAGTACTTC. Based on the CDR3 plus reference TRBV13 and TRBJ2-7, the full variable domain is AAGVIQSPRHLIKEKRETATLKCYPIPRHDTVYWYQQGPGQDPQFLISFYEKMQSDKGSIPDRFSAQQFSDYHSELNMSSLELGDSALYFCASSVRGYEQYFGPGTRLTVT.

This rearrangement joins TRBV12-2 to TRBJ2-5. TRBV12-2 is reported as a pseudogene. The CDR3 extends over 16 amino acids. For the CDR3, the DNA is TGTGCAAGTCGCTTAACGCCGGGACCCGTGCAAGAGACCCAGTACTTC. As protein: CASRLTPGPVQETQYF.